What follows are 11 T cell receptor beta chains derived from one specimen sequenced in a study of post-analysis software for immune sequencing data (dated by TCRdb to 2013 to 2016). Which antigens these TCRs recognize remains unknown. Libraries were built with PCR. Sequenced using an Illumina HiSeq 2500. To reduce PCR and sequencing biases, unique molecular identifiers were incorporated into the TCR beta cDNA libraries. Starting from the raw public reads, TCRdb applied fastp trimming at Q25, assembled clones with MiXCR and retained in-frame beta chains. CDR3 protein duplicates are merged, each entry listing the most common genes and DNA. This sample has around 500,000 distinct CDR3 sequences in its table, and 34% of those were observed once. The ten biggest clones cover around 6.1% of the sample. Results the study describes overall, beyond this receptor: Patients showed significantly higher frequencies than controls for a handful of TRBV segments, among them TRBV5-6, TRBV5-1 and TRBV20-1.

The sample consisted of blood. Receptor source: a girl under 18 with multiple sclerosis.

The rearrangement joins TRBV9 to TRBJ2-7; 10 nucleotides match TRBD1. CDR3 length: 15 amino acids. With 3 bases clipped from V and 7 bases from J, the junction kept 10 bases outside the gene matches. Germline V gene data show CDR1 as SGDLS and CDR2 as YYNGEE. The CDR3 spells CASSAGTGDLREQYF. Here the CDR3 DNA reads TGTGCCAGCAGCGCCGGGACAGGGGATTTACGGGAGCAGTACTTC. Using reference TRBV9 and TRBJ2-7 for the parts outside the CDR3, the full variable domain is DSGVTQTPKHLITATGQRVTLRCSPRSGDLSVYWYQQSLDQGLQFLIQYYNGEERAKGNILERFSAQQFPDLHSELNLSSLELGDSALYFCASSAGTGDLREQYFGPGTRLTVT.

This clonotype was seen a handful of times. The chain recombines TRBV10-3 with TRBJ1-1; D is ambiguous. CDR3 length: 11 amino acids. CDR1 is ENHRY and CDR2 is SYGVKD in the germline V gene. Trimming removed 3 bases at V and 8 bases at J, with 7 bases between. In DNA form, the CDR3 reads TGTGCCATCAGTGATGGAGTGGAAGCTTTCTTT. It yields the protein CAISDGVEAFF.

The sample holds a few counts of this clonotype. The V and J genes are TRBV24-1 and TRBJ2-1; 9 positions match TRBD1. The germline CDR1 and CDR2 sequences are KGHDR and SFDVKD. J lost 10 bases, V lost 3 bases, and 3 bases had no gene match. CDR3 size: 13 residues. In DNA, the CDR3 is TGTGCCACCAGTGATGTAGGACAGGGGGAGCAGTTCTTC. This encodes CATSDVGQGEQFF.

This clonotype was picked up a small number of times. This chain links TRBV7-9 with TRBJ1-2, with no clear D. Germline CDR1 is SEHNR and CDR2 is FQNEAQ (reference sequence). This CDR3 region has 14 residues. The V gene lost 5 bases and the J gene lost 7 bases, with 17 bases spanning the gap. The CDR3 DNA sequence: TGTGCCAGCAGCGTGGCCCTCGGGTTCCGTGGCTACACCTTC. Translation: CASSVALGFRGYTF.

The rearrangement uses TRBV2 and TRBJ1-4; D is unresolved. The CDR3 covers 15 residues. The V end was cut by 4 bases, the J end by 5 bases, with 14 bases between. From germline, CDR1 is SNHLY and CDR2 FYNNEI. The CDR3 is CASSVPQTGNEKLFF. CDR3 nucleotides: TGTGCCAGCAGTGTTCCCCAGACTGGGAATGAAAAACTGTTTTTT.

This chain connects TRBV4-1 to TRBJ1-5; 8 bases line up with TRBD1. Germline lookup yields CDR1 MGHRA and CDR2 YSYEKL. V was pared by 3 bases and J by 6 bases, with 10 bases of the junction left unmatched. This CDR3 is built from 16 residues. The CDR3, as DNA: TGCGCCAGCAGCCAGGGATTACAGGGGGACGGTCAGCCCCAGCATTTT. This translates into CASSQGLQGDGQPQHF.

J is TRBJ1-1 and V is TRBV6-4; D is unclear. Germline assignment: CDR1 MRHNA and CDR2 SNTAGT. Between the trimmed V and J ends, which lost 2 bases and 2 bases, there was a span of 9 bases. This CDR3 region has 14 residues. Written as DNA, the CDR3 is TGTGCCAGCAGTGACAGGGTGGGCAACACTGAAGCTTTCTTT. It translates to CASSDRVGNTEAFF.

The genes are TRBV10-3 and TRBJ2-1; a possible D gene is TRBD1 (5 bases). The germline gives CDR1 ENHRY, CDR2 SYGVKD. CDR3 length equals 13 residues. Deletions cut 4 bases from V and 8 bases from J, with 12 bases between. CDR3 loop: CAISGQGVDEQFF. The CDR3 DNA reads TGTGCCATCAGTGGGCAGGGCGTCGATGAGCAGTTCTTC.

This chain joins TRBV7-9 and TRBJ2-5; 10 bases agree with TRBD1. This CDR3 has 15 residues. Germline trimming cut 0 bases from V and 2 bases from J; bases unmatched to any gene: 0. Germline V gene lookup returns CDR1 SEHNR and CDR2 FQNEAQ (reference sequence). The CDR3: CASSLAGQGQETQYF. The DNA of the CDR3 is TGTGCCAGCAGCTTAGCGGGACAGGGGCAAGAGACCCAGTACTTC.

The chain employs TRBV20-1 and TRBJ1-2; 8 nucleotides line up with TRBD1. After removal of 5 bases from V and 3 bases from J, the junction contained 8 bases not matched to a gene. Germline loops: CDR1 DFQATT, CDR2 SNEGSKA (reference sequence). The CDR3 has 14 amino acids. The CDR3, as DNA: TGCAGTGCTTGGACAGGGAGGGATTACTATGGCTACACCTTC. Protein product: CSAWTGRDYYGYTF.

A few counts support this clonotype. The chain joins TRBV29-1 to TRBJ1-1; 7 bases agree with TRBD1. CDR1 SQVTM and CDR2 ANQGSEA come from the germline V gene. After removal of 8 bases from V and 4 bases from J, the junction contained 7 bases not matched to a gene. This CDR3 contains 12 residues. DNA of the CDR3: TGCAGCATACGGACAGGTTCCACTGAAGCTTTCTTT. Its translation: CSIRTGSTEAFF.